The 18 T cell receptor beta chains below were found in one sample sequenced in a study of cytomegalovirus exposure and HLA in healthy donors. In the PCR, 60 Vbeta and 13 Jbeta primers were used. Profiling relied on immunoSEQ multiplex PCR, and the TCRdb table lists in-frame clones only, not all of them. This table has approximately 150,000 clones, about 83% appearing once. The sample was PBMCs. The receptors were gathered from a girl between 5 and 17 years old in good health and CMV-seropositive.

The chain employs TRBV6-5 and TRBJ1-4; D not resolved. The CDR3 is made up of 13 amino acids. Per germline, CDR1 MNHEY and CDR2 SVGAGI. Trimming shortened V by 0 bases and J by 7 bases, and 6 bases separated the two germline ends. CDR3: CASSYSAGEKLFF. The CDR3, as DNA: TGTGCCAGCAGTTACTCGGCGGGTGAAAAACTGTTTTTT.

This rearrangement joins TRBV15 to TRBJ2-3, with 9 bases that match TRBD2. The CDR3 has 17 residues. V shed 5 bases and J 6 bases; nucleotides not matched to a gene: 15. Germline values: CDR1 LNHNV, CDR2 YYDKDF (reference sequence). The CDR3 bases are TGTGCCACCAGCGGTCCCGAACGTGCGGGGGGGCGGGATACGCAGTATTTT. This gives the protein CATSGPERAGGRDTQYF.

The chain is built from TRBV7-3 and TRBJ2-7; 8 bases align to TRBD2. Germline trimming cut 5 bases from V and 5 bases from J; bases unmatched to any gene: 8. Per germline, CDR1 SGHTA and CDR2 FQGTGA. This CDR3 contains 14 residues. The CDR3 loop reads CASSPGGASHEQYF. CDR3 DNA: TGTGCCAGCAGCCCCGGGGGGGCCTCTCACGAGCAGTACTTC. The complete variable domain, with remaining parts taken from reference TRBV7-3 and TRBJ2-7, reads GAGVSQTPSNKVTEKGKYVELRCDPISGHTALYWYRQSLGQGPEFLIYFQGTGAADDSGLPNDRFFAVRPEGSVSTLKIQRTERGDSAVYLCASSPGGASHEQYFGPGTRLTVT.

The V and J genes are TRBV10-3 and TRBJ1-2; 7 bases line up with TRBD1. This CDR3 region has 14 residues. Trimming took 6 bases from V and 4 from J; bases not matched to a gene: 8. Germline V gives CDR1 ENHRY, CDR2 SYGVKD. The CDR3 is CAIRQGQQTYGYTF. The CDR3 coding sequence is TGTGCCATCAGGCAGGGACAGCAGACCTATGGCTACACCTTC.

This clone came up once. Germline and junction disagree at one end, which may indicate a read error. CDR3 coding DNA: TGCGCCAGCAGCTGGGCAAACCAGGAGACCCAGTACTTC. Translation gives CASSWANQETQYF. V gene TRBV5-1 combines with J gene TRBJ2-5; no clear D. The CDR3 loop spans 13 amino acids. Per germline, CDR1 SGHRS and CDR2 YFSETQ.

The chain carries TRBV19 and TRBJ1-6; D is perhaps TRBD1 (6 bases). V gave up 7 bases and J gave up 3 bases, with 13 bases separating them. CDR3 length equals 15 residues. Per the germline V gene, CDR1 is LNHDA and CDR2 is SQIVND (reference sequence). CDR3 residues: CASNTGSGYNSPLHF. The CDR3 DNA reads as TGTGCCAGTAATACAGGGTCTGGCTATAATTCACCCCTCCACTTT.

The chain couples TRBV30 to TRBJ1-5; 7 bases align to TRBD1. V dropped 3 bases and J dropped 3; count of bases not matched to a gene: 2. Germline loops: CDR1 GTSNPN, CDR2 SVGIG (reference sequence). The length of the CDR3 is 13 residues. The DNA of the CDR3 is TGTGCCTGGAGGGGACAGTCCAATCAGCCCCAGCATTTT. Protein: CAWRGQSNQPQHF.

The chain uses TRBV6-1 and TRBJ1-2; D may be TRBD1 (5 bases). The CDR3 has 15 residues. V was shortened by 7 bases and J by 0 bases, with 15 bases between the two germline ends. Germline V lookup: CDR1 MNHNS, CDR2 SASEGT. CDR3 coding DNA: TGTGCCAGCACCCCGCAGGGAGGGGCTAACTATGGCTACACCTTC. Translating gives CASTPQGGANYGYTF.

The V call is TRBV29-1, the J call TRBJ1-1; D is perhaps TRBD1 (5 bases). The V and J ends lost 4 bases and 5 bases respectively, with 11 bases between them. From germline, CDR1 is SQVTM and CDR2 ANQGSEA. This CDR3 contains 12 residues. In DNA, the CDR3 is TGCAGCGTTGTGGAGGGGCGGACTGAAGCTTTCTTT. It encodes CSVVEGRTEAFF.

The chain uses TRBV11-1 and TRBJ2-7; D is unclear. CDR1 is SGHAT and CDR2 is FQDESV in the germline V gene (reference sequence). Trimming removed 1 base from V and 0 bases from J, with 19 bases in between. This CDR3 has 18 residues. The CDR3 reads CASSLVGLPRSSSYEQYF. The CDR3 DNA reads as TGTGCCAGCAGCTTAGTGGGCCTCCCCCGATCGAGCTCCTACGAGCAGTACTTC.

V and J are TRBV19 and TRBJ2-7, with a weak D call TRBD2 (6 bases). This CDR3 is built from 14 residues. Trimming removed 4 bases from V and 3 bases from J, with 13 bases in between. Germline V CDR1 and CDR2: LNHDA, SQIVND (reference sequence). The CDR3 sequence: CASSRGGLFYEQYF. CDR3 coding DNA: TGTGCCAGTAGTAGAGGAGGGCTATTCTACGAGCAGTACTTC.

This clone was seen a single time. This chain links TRBV19 with TRBJ1-1; possibly TRBD1 for D (6 bases). Trimming left V 3 bases short and J 0 bases short, with 20 bases between. This CDR3 region has 18 residues. The germline CDR1 and CDR2 sequences are LNHDA and SQIVND (reference sequence). CDR3 nucleotides: TGTGCCAGTAGTATGAGGAAGGATGCAGGGGTCTTGAACACTGAAGCTTTCTTT. Encoded protein: CASSMRKDAGVLNTEAFF. Drawing the rest from reference TRBV19 and TRBJ1-1, the complete variable domain is DGGITQSPKYLFRKEGQNVTLSCEQNLNHDAMYWYRQDPGQGLRLIYYSQIVNDFQKGDIAEGYSVSREKKESFPLTVTSAQKNPTAFYLCASSMRKDAGVLNTEAFFGQGTRLTVV.

The gene calls are TRBV7-9 and TRBJ2-1; maybe TRBD1 (6 bases). CDR3 size: 14 residues. Trimming cost V 5 bases and J 5 bases, with 13 bases left between them. Per germline, CDR1 SEHNR and CDR2 FQNEAQ (reference sequence). This chain's CDR3 is CASSTGQTNNEQFF. The DNA for the CDR3 is TGTGCCAGCAGCACAGGACAGACAAACAATGAGCAGTTCTTC.

J is TRBJ2-1 and V is TRBV28; a possible D gene is TRBD1 (5 bases). Germline CDR1 is MDHEN and CDR2 is SYDVKM. Trimming took off 3 bases at V and 9 bases at J, with 9 bases between the two ends. This CDR3 contains 12 residues. The CDR3 DNA is TGTGCCAGCAGTTTGCAGGGTGGTGAGCAGTTCTTC. It translates to CASSLQGGEQFF.

Comment on this clone: Relative to the germline gene, one junction end is altered; a read error may explain this. The V call is TRBV14, the J call TRBJ1-3, with a possible D match to TRBD1 (5 bases). The germline gives CDR1 SGHDN, CDR2 FVKESK. The CDR3 extends over 14 amino acids. The CDR3 DNA reads as TGTGCCAGCAGCGAAGACAGCTCTGGAAACACCATATATTTT. It is translated as CASSEDSSGNTIYF.

The chain uses TRBV19 and TRBJ2-7; 8 nucleotides line up with TRBD1. CDR1 is LNHDA and CDR2 is SQIVND in the germline V gene (reference sequence). The junction had 7 bases not matched to a gene; V was cut back by 7 bases and J by 2 bases. There are 14 residues in the CDR3. CDR3 DNA sequence: TGTGCCAGTACCTCCGGGACAGGCCCCTACGAGCAGTACTTC. Protein sequence: CASTSGTGPYEQYF. The entire variable domain, with the rest obtained from reference TRBV19 and TRBJ2-7, is as follows: DGGITQSPKYLFRKEGQNVTLSCEQNLNHDAMYWYRQDPGQGLRLIYYSQIVNDFQKGDIAEGYSVSREKKESFPLTVTSAQKNPTAFYLCASTSGTGPYEQYFGPGTRLTVT.

The genes are TRBV6-1 and TRBJ1-1; possible D gene TRBD1, 5 bases. The CDR3 loop spans 13 amino acids. The germline V and J ends were trimmed by 11 bases and 2 bases, with 15 bases remaining between them. Germline V gives CDR1 MNHNS, CDR2 SASEGT. The CDR3 reads CASRGTGNTEAFF. CDR3 DNA sequence: TGTGCCTCCCGAGGTACAGGAAACACTGAAGCTTTCTTT.

V is TRBV30 and J is TRBJ1-1; D is possibly TRBD1 (6 bases). The germline gives CDR1 GTSNPN, CDR2 SVGIG (reference sequence). The length of the CDR3 is 16 residues. The V end lost 3 bases, the J end lost 1 base, and 18 bases lay between the germline ends. CDR3 sequence: CAWREGGYYQNTEAFF. The CDR3 DNA sequence: TGTGCCTGGAGAGAGGGGGGGTATTACCAGAACACTGAAGCTTTCTTT.